A single sample gave rise to the 32 T cell receptor beta chains below, sequenced in a study of a mutant IDH1 vaccine in newly diagnosed glioma. Time point: week 5, during vaccination. Each dose of the vaccine consisted of 300 ug of mutant IDH1 20-mer peptide, with topical imiquimod. The repertoire was sequenced with immunoSEQ multiplex PCR; TCRdb's copy has only in-frame clones and lacks some. The data hold roughly 39,000 clones, with around 82% observed a single time. No cognate antigen is known for these TCRs. Specimen: PBMCs, collected from a glioma patient whose treatment included an IDH1 peptide vaccine. The receptors were gathered from a middle-aged man with glioma.

This chain uses TRBV7-9 with TRBJ1-1, with D perhaps TRBD1 (5 bases). V was cut by 1 base and J by 4 bases, with 13 bases left in between. Germline V gene lookup returns CDR1 SEHNR and CDR2 FQNEAQ (reference sequence). The CDR3 spans 15 residues. The CDR3 coding sequence is TGTGCCAGCAGCTTAGGGGGCGGAAAGCTCACTGAAGCTTTCTTT. It translates to CASSLGGGKLTEAFF. Full variable domain (outside the CDR3, taken from reference TRBV7-9 and TRBJ1-1): DTGVSQNPRHKITKRGQNVTFRCDPISEHNRLYWYRQTLGQGPEFLTYFQNEAQLEKSRLLSDRFSAERPKGSFSTLEIQRTEQGDSAMYLCASSLGGGKLTEAFFGQGTRLTVV.

CDR3 in DNA: TGTGCCAGCAGCCGACAGCTCCTCTCCTACAATGAGCAGTTCTTC. Amino acids: CASSRQLLSYNEQFF. The V call is TRBV6-5, the J call TRBJ2-1; D may be TRBD1 (5 bases). Germline V gives CDR1 MNHEY, CDR2 SVGAGI. The ends were cut back, 6 bases at V and 0 bases at J, with 12 bases in the middle. The CDR3 consists of 15 residues.

This clone was counted a single time. The chain joins TRBV18 to TRBJ2-2; 8 nucleotides align to TRBD1. After removal of 2 bases from V and 5 bases from J, the junction contained 4 bases not matched to a gene. The CDR3 has 15 residues. The germline gives CDR1 KGHSH, CDR2 LQKENI. This CDR3 reads CASSPSGTGTGELFF. The CDR3 DNA reads TGTGCCAGCTCACCATCGGGGACAGGTACCGGGGAGCTGTTTTTT.

This chain uses TRBV29-1 with TRBJ2-7; no reliable D call. The CDR3 is 10 residues long. Germline-derived CDR1 and CDR2 are SQVTM and ANQGSEA. V was pared by 7 bases and J by 5 bases, with 9 bases between. The CDR3: CSALQDEQYF. In DNA form, the CDR3 reads TGCAGCGCTCTCCAAGACGAGCAGTACTTC.

This sequence joins TRBV7-2 and TRBJ1-5; 9 bases agree with TRBD1. The CDR3 covers 14 residues. The V gene's germline CDR1 is SGHTA and CDR2 FQGNSA. V dropped 5 bases and J dropped 6; count of bases not matched to a gene: 5. CDR3 sequence: CASSMRQGGQPQHF. The CDR3 bases are TGTGCCAGCAGCATGAGACAGGGGGGTCAGCCCCAGCATTTT.

J is TRBJ2-3 and V is TRBV6-4; D not resolved. In germline, CDR1 is MRHNA, CDR2 SNTAGT. Trimming pared 2 bases from V and 5 bases from J, leaving 8 bases between. The CDR3 length is 13 residues. CDR3 residues: CASSDMWGDTQYF. CDR3 DNA sequence: TGTGCCAGCAGTGACATGTGGGGAGATACGCAGTATTTT.

This clone was recorded a few times. The rearrangement links TRBV5-4 to TRBJ1-1, with a possible D match to TRBD1 (5 bases). Trimming left V 1 base short and J 4 bases short, with 11 bases between. CDR1 is SGHNT, CDR2 YYREEE, per germline (reference sequence). The CDR3 extends over 14 amino acids. Here the CDR3 reads CASSLRDGGTEAFF. Written as DNA, the CDR3 is TGTGCCAGCAGCTTGAGAGACGGGGGCACTGAAGCTTTCTTT.

J is TRBJ2-3 and V is TRBV5-1; 9 bases are a match to TRBD2. The CDR3 has 16 residues. Germline CDR1 SGHRS, CDR2 YFSETQ. V shed 0 bases, J shed 0 bases, and the junction held 2 bases outside the gene matches. Written as DNA, the CDR3 is TGCGCCAGCAGCTTGGGGACTAGCGTTAGCACAGATACGCAGTATTTT. Translated: CASSLGTSVSTDTQYF. Full variable domain (rest looked up from reference TRBV5-1 and TRBJ2-3): KAGVTQTPRYLIKTRGQQVTLSCSPISGHRSVSWYQQTPGQGLQFLFEYFSETQRNKGNFPGRFSGRQFSNSRSEMNVSTLELGDSALYLCASSLGTSVSTDTQYFGPGTRLTVL.

The chain has TRBV4-2 and TRBJ2-7; perhaps TRBD1 as D (7 bases). V lost 6 bases and J lost 4, with 16 bases in between. Germline CDR1 reads LGHNA; CDR2 reads YNFKEQ. CDR3 length: 14 amino acids. Here the CDR3 reads CASSAGGQSYEQYF. CDR3 nucleotides: TGTGCCAGCAGTGCCGGGGGACAGAGTTACGAGCAGTACTTC.

The CDR3 reads CASSDRVRETQYF. The CDR3 region has the DNA TGTGCCAGCAGTGACAGGGTTAGGGAGACCCAGTACTTC. The rearrangement joins TRBV27 to TRBJ2-5, with TRBD1 matching over 7 bases. The germline V gene encodes CDR1 MNHEY and CDR2 SMNVEV (reference sequence). The V segment lost 5 bases and the J segment 5 bases; nucleotides outside the gene matches: 5. The length of the CDR3 is 13 residues.

The rearrangement joins TRBV5-1 to TRBJ2-5; 8 bases align to TRBD1. V trimming: 1 base; J trimming: 6 bases; junction bases outside the gene matches: 5. The CDR3 sequence is 14 residues long. CDR1 is SGHRS, CDR2 YFSETQ, per germline. The CDR3 sequence: CASSLPGGEKTQYF. The CDR3, as DNA: TGCGCCAGCAGCTTGCCAGGGGGCGAAAAGACCCAGTACTTC.

This clone was found once. The gene calls are TRBV30 and TRBJ2-5; D ambiguous. The CDR3 runs 13 residues. Looked up from germline, CDR1 is GTSNPN and CDR2 is SVGIG (reference sequence). V was shortened by 3 bases and J by 4 bases, with 12 bases between the two germline ends. The CDR3 loop reads CAWSVGNGETQYF. The CDR3 DNA sequence: TGTGCCTGGAGCGTGGGCAATGGAGAGACCCAGTACTTC.

V usage is TRBV10-3 and J usage is TRBJ2-7; TRBD1 matches 7 bases. CDR3 length: 16 amino acids. Germline V CDR1 and CDR2: ENHRY, SYGVKD. Losses at the gene ends were 10 bases for V and 0 bases for J; bases not matched to a gene: 15. The CDR3 spells CASRQGSMQSSYEQYF. CDR3 nucleotide sequence: TGTGCCAGTAGACAGGGATCGATGCAGAGCTCCTACGAGCAGTACTTC.

A few counts support this clone. V usage is TRBV5-1 and J usage is TRBJ1-1; no reliable D call. V dropped 0 bases and J dropped 5 bases, with 8 bases sitting between them. The CDR3 extends over 13 amino acids. The germline gives CDR1 SGHRS, CDR2 YFSETQ. The CDR3 DNA reads as TGCGCCAGCAGCTTGGACGTGGGGACTGAAGCTTTCTTT. As protein: CASSLDVGTEAFF.

The chain joins TRBV18 to TRBJ2-7; D tentatively reads TRBD1 or TRBD2 (6 bases each). V was pared by 2 bases and J by 2 bases, with 13 bases between. Germline V gene sequence: CDR1 KGHSH, CDR2 LQKENI. This CDR3 comprises 15 residues. The CDR3 DNA is TGTGCCAGCTCACCAGCGATGGGGGGCACCTACGAGCAGTACTTC. It translates to CASSPAMGGTYEQYF.

The gene calls are TRBV6-5 and TRBJ1-2; possibly TRBD1 for D (5 bases). The germline V gene encodes CDR1 MNHEY and CDR2 SVGAGI. This CDR3 comprises 14 residues. The V end lost 5 bases, the J end lost 6 bases, and 16 bases lay between the germline ends. This CDR3 is CASSRVARVDGYTF. The CDR3 DNA is TGTGCCAGCAGTCGAGTAGCCAGGGTGGATGGCTACACCTTC.

This clone was observed a few times. This chain uses TRBV5-8 with TRBJ2-2; D not resolved. V lost 0 bases, J lost 5 bases, and 8 bases lay in between. The CDR3 is made up of 14 amino acids. Germline lookup yields CDR1 SGHTS and CDR2 YDEGEE. CDR3 amino acids: CASSLAGSTGELFF. For the CDR3, the DNA is TGTGCCAGCAGCTTGGCCGGGTCGACCGGGGAGCTGTTTTTT.

This chain links TRBV6-6 with TRBJ1-2; 9 nucleotides line up with TRBD1. The J segment lost 7 bases and the V segment lost 5 bases, leaving 11 bases of the junction unmatched. The CDR3 totals 15 residues. In germline, CDR1 is MNHNY, CDR2 SVGAGI (reference sequence). For the CDR3, the DNA is TGTGCCAGCAGTACTCCGGGACAGGGTAGTATTGGCTACACCTTC. Protein: CASSTPGQGSIGYTF.

The chain employs TRBV19 and TRBJ1-5, with no clear D. CDR1 is LNHDA and CDR2 is SQIVND in the germline V gene (reference sequence). The CDR3 is 15 residues long. Trimming pared 4 bases from V and 3 bases from J, leaving 13 bases between. The chain's CDR3 is CASSREVLVNQPQHF. In DNA form, the CDR3 reads TGTGCCAGTAGTAGAGAAGTTTTAGTCAATCAGCCCCAGCATTTT.

V and J are TRBV6-5 and TRBJ1-1; 7 bases are a match to TRBD1. V shed 9 bases and J 6 bases; nucleotides not matched to a gene: 13. The length of the CDR3 is 14 residues. Germline V gives CDR1 MNHEY, CDR2 SVGAGI. This chain's CDR3 is CASPREFGQAEAFF. The CDR3 DNA is TGTGCCAGTCCCCGAGAATTTGGACAGGCTGAAGCTTTCTTT.

The chain links TRBV2 to TRBJ2-7; a possible D gene is TRBD1 (6 bases). The V gene's germline CDR1 is SNHLY and CDR2 FYNNEI. V was shortened by 7 bases and J by 3 bases, with 22 bases between the two germline ends. The CDR3 covers 16 residues. The CDR3 loop is CASTQGTAGGGYEQYF. The CDR3 DNA reads as TGTGCCAGCACCCAGGGGACCGCGGGTGGGGGCTACGAGCAGTACTTC.

The genes are TRBV13 and TRBJ2-7, with D perhaps TRBD1 (6 bases). V was shortened by 4 bases and J by 7 bases, with 14 bases between the two germline ends. CDR1 is PRHDT, CDR2 FYEKMQ, per germline (reference sequence). The CDR3 runs 13 residues. The CDR3, as DNA: TGTGCCAGCAGCTCTGACCAGGGGATGGAGCAGTACTTC. This codes for CASSSDQGMEQYF.

This clone was found a few times. The gene calls are TRBV5-1 and TRBJ2-1, with 8 bases lining up with TRBD1. Unmatched junction bases numbered 2, after V lost 4 bases and J lost 2 bases. This CDR3 is 14 amino acids long. The V gene's germline CDR1 is SGHRS and CDR2 YFSETQ. The CDR3 DNA reads as TGCGCCAGCAGCCCGGGACAGGCCTACAATGAGCAGTTCTTC. Its protein product is CASSPGQAYNEQFF.

The V call is TRBV7-6, the J call TRBJ1-6; TRBD1 aligns across 7 bases. V was clipped by 1 base and J by 10 bases; unmatched bases: 7. The CDR3 is 15 amino acids. Germline values: CDR1 SGHVS, CDR2 FNYEAQ. CDR3 nucleotide sequence: TGTGCCAGCAGCTTAGAGAGGGGGCGGGGATCACCCCTCCACTTT. This translates into CASSLERGRGSPLHF. Combining the CDR3 with reference TRBV7-6 and TRBJ1-6 gives the whole variable domain GAGVSQSPRYKVTKRGQDVALRCDPISGHVSLYWYRQALGQGPEFLTYFNYEAQQDKSGLPNDRFSAERPEGSISTLTIQRTEQRDSAMYRCASSLERGRGSPLHFGNGTRLTVT.

CDR3 bases: TGCGCCAGCAGCTCAATAGGGGAATCGGGGTCACCCCTCCACTTT. Protein sequence: CASSSIGESGSPLHF. The V gene is TRBV5-1, the J gene TRBJ1-6; TRBD1 is a possible D gene (5 bases). This CDR3 region has 15 residues. Trimming removed 3 bases at V and 10 bases at J, with 17 bases between. Germline-derived CDR1 and CDR2 are SGHRS and YFSETQ. Drawing the rest from reference TRBV5-1 and TRBJ1-6, the complete variable domain is KAGVTQTPRYLIKTRGQQVTLSCSPISGHRSVSWYQQTPGQGLQFLFEYFSETQRNKGNFPGRFSGRQFSNSRSEMNVSTLELGDSALYLCASSSIGESGSPLHFGNGTRLTVT.

The J gene is TRBJ2-3, the V gene TRBV10-3; tentative D call: TRBD2 (6 bases). The germline V gene has CDR1 ENHRY and CDR2 SYGVKD. The CDR3 covers 16 residues. Trimming left V 3 bases short and J 0 bases short, with 13 bases between. CDR3 in amino acids: CAISDFGGSSTDTQYF. The CDR3 nucleotides are TGTGCCATCAGTGATTTCGGGGGTTCTAGCACAGATACGCAGTATTTT.

The chain joins TRBV6-5 to TRBJ2-7; D possibly corresponds to TRBD2 (5 bases). From germline, CDR1 is MNHEY and CDR2 SVGAGI. V gave up 6 bases and J gave up 3 bases, with 15 bases separating them. This CDR3 is 14 amino acids long. The DNA of the CDR3 is TGTGCCAGCAGCCCCGCTCCCCGGGGCTACGAGCAGTACTTC. Protein sequence: CASSPAPRGYEQYF.

This clone was observed once. The rearrangement joins TRBV12-5 to TRBJ1-2; maybe TRBD1 (5 bases). V was pared by 6 bases and J by 4 bases, with 15 bases between. The CDR3 runs to 14 residues. Germline loops: CDR1 LGHNT, CDR2 FRNRAP. CDR3 residues: CASGHDGARYGYTF. DNA for the CDR3: TGTGCTAGTGGGCACGACGGGGCCCGCTATGGCTACACCTTC. Full variable domain (outside the CDR3, taken from reference TRBV12-5 and TRBJ1-2): DARVTQTPRHKVTEMGQEVTMRCQPILGHNTVFWYRQTMMQGLELLAYFRNRAPLDDSGMPKDRFSAEMPDATLATLKIQPSEPRDSAVYFCASGHDGARYGYTFGSGTRLTVV.

The chain carries TRBV12-5 and TRBJ2-1; 11 bases map to TRBD2. Germline V gene lookup returns CDR1 LGHNT and CDR2 FRNRAP. The CDR3 runs 16 residues. The V segment lost 1 base and the J segment 3 bases; nucleotides outside the gene matches: 2. DNA for the CDR3: TGTGCTAGTGGTTTGGCCCTAGCGGGAGGCTACAATGAGCAGTTCTTC. Its protein product is CASGLALAGGYNEQFF. Based on the CDR3 plus reference TRBV12-5 and TRBJ2-1, the full variable domain is DARVTQTPRHKVTEMGQEVTMRCQPILGHNTVFWYRQTMMQGLELLAYFRNRAPLDDSGMPKDRFSAEMPDATLATLKIQPSEPRDSAVYFCASGLALAGGYNEQFFGPGTRLTVL.

The V gene is TRBV5-1, the J gene TRBJ1-4; D is uncertain. The germline CDR1 and CDR2 sequences are SGHRS and YFSETQ. This CDR3 has 17 amino acids. Trimming took off 1 base at V and 5 bases at J, with 18 bases between the two ends. The CDR3, as DNA: TGCGCCAGCAGCTTGACGCCAGCCCGCGGGGAGAATGAAAAACTGTTTTTT. Its protein product is CASSLTPARGENEKLFF.

CDR3 coding DNA: TGTGCCAGCAGTCGGACAGCCACTTCCTACGAGCAGTACTTC. This codes for CASSRTATSYEQYF. The rearrangement joins TRBV4-2 to TRBJ2-7; TRBD1 is a possible D gene (6 bases). This CDR3 is built from 14 residues. Germline assignment: CDR1 LGHNA and CDR2 YNFKEQ. The V and J ends lost 6 bases and 1 base respectively, with 13 bases between them.

The chain carries TRBV6-5 and TRBJ1-5, with D perhaps TRBD1 (5 bases). V lost 6 bases and J 3 bases, leaving 15 bases between the germline ends. CDR1 and CDR2 from the germline V gene are MNHEY and SVGAGI. The CDR3 covers 15 residues. Here the CDR3 DNA reads TGTGCCAGCAGGCCGCAGGGCCTAGTCAATCAGCCCCAGCATTTT. Its translation is CASRPQGLVNQPQHF.